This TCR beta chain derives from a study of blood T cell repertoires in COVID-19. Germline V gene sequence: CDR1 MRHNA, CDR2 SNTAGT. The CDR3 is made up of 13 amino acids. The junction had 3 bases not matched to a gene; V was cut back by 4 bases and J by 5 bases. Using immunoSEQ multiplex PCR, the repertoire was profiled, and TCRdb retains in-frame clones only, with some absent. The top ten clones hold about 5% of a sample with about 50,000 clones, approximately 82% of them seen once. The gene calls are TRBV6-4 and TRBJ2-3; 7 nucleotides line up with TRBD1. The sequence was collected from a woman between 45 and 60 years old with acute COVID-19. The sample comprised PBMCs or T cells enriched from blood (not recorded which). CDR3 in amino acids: CASSAQGVDTQYF. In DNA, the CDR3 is TGTGCCAGCAGTGCCCAGGGGGTAGATACGCAGTATTTT.